Below, 23 T cell receptor beta chains from the same sample are listed, as sequenced in a study of PD-1 blockade in mismatch repair-deficient tumors. Clones were sequenced by immunoSEQ multiplex PCR, and TCRdb holds only the in-frame ones, with some missing. The sample shows tens of thousands of clones, 78% of them seen only once. This specimen consisted of peripheral blood, obtained 2 weeks after starting pembrolizumab. These receptors were obtained from an adult with mismatch repair-deficient cancer.

This rearrangement joins TRBV27 to TRBJ2-2; 8 bases fit TRBD1. CDR1 is MNHEY, CDR2 SMNVEV, per germline (reference sequence). The CDR3 consists of 15 residues. The V gene end was trimmed by 4 bases and the J gene end by 4 bases; junction bases not matched to a gene: 5. The CDR3 here is CASSSGQVRTGELFF. CDR3 in DNA: TGTGCCAGCAGTTCGGGACAGGTCCGCACCGGGGAGCTGTTTTTT.

The genes are TRBV19 and TRBJ1-4; D remains unclear. Trimming stripped 5 bases from V and 8 bases from J, with 18 bases between. The CDR3 runs to 15 residues. Germline V gives CDR1 LNHDA, CDR2 SQIVND (reference sequence). For the CDR3, the DNA is TGTGCCAGTAGTGAACGAGGGAATTTCAACGAAAAACTGTTTTTT. Translation gives CASSERGNFNEKLFF.

The chain couples TRBV19 to TRBJ1-1; the D is unclear. V was pared by 5 bases and J by 1 base, with 11 bases between. The CDR3 loop spans 14 amino acids. Germline-derived CDR1 and CDR2 are LNHDA and SQIVND (reference sequence). The CDR3 DNA follows: TGTGCCAGTAGTGCAAGCATTCAGAACACTGAAGCTTTCTTT. Translated: CASSASIQNTEAFF.

This chain uses TRBV15 with TRBJ1-5, with no clear D. The CDR3 is made up of 14 amino acids. Germline V gene sequence: CDR1 LNHNV, CDR2 YYDKDF (reference sequence). Trimming took 1 base from V and 0 from J, leaving 4 bases between them. The CDR3 DNA reads as TGTGCCACCAGCAGAGGGATTAGCAATCAGCCCCAGCATTTT. The encoded protein is CATSRGISNQPQHF.

This sequence joins TRBV7-6 and TRBJ2-1; D assignment may be TRBD1 or TRBD2 (5 bases each). V lost 5 bases to trimming and J lost 6 bases, with 32 bases between them. This CDR3 has 20 residues. Germline V lookup: CDR1 SGHVS, CDR2 FNYEAQ. The CDR3 DNA follows: TGTGCCAGCAGCCGCTACCAGTTCCCACGGGGACCCTCCCGCGGCAATGAGCAGTTCTTC. Protein product: CASSRYQFPRGPSRGNEQFF. Filled out from reference TRBV7-6 and TRBJ2-1, the complete variable domain reads GAGVSQSPRYKVTKRGQDVALRCDPISGHVSLYWYRQALGQGPEFLTYFNYEAQQDKSGLPNDRFSAERPEGSISTLTIQRTEQRDSAMYRCASSRYQFPRGPSRGNEQFFGPGTRLTVL.

The chain links TRBV2 to TRBJ2-1; the match to TRBD1 covers 8 bases. Losses at the gene ends were 8 bases for V and 8 bases for J; bases not matched to a gene: 8. This CDR3 comprises 13 residues. Germline V gives CDR1 SNHLY, CDR2 FYNNEI. CDR3 sequence reads: CASRRTGWDEQFF. The CDR3 nucleotides read TGTGCCAGCCGAAGGACAGGGTGGGATGAGCAGTTCTTC. The full variable domain, completed using reference TRBV2 and TRBJ2-1, is EPEVTQTPSHQVTQMGQEVILRCVPISNHLYFYWYRQILGQKVEFLVSFYNNEISEKSEIFDDQFSVERPDGSNFTLKIRSTKLEDSAMYFCASRRTGWDEQFFGPGTRLTVL.

The chain joins TRBV2 to TRBJ1-1; D perhaps matches TRBD1 (6 bases). The V gene lost 6 bases and the J gene lost 5 bases, with 16 bases spanning the gap. The CDR3 contains 14 residues. The germline CDR1 and CDR2 sequences are SNHLY and FYNNEI. The CDR3 here is CASRLTRTVTEAFF. The DNA for the CDR3 is TGTGCCAGCAGATTAACGCGGACAGTAACTGAAGCTTTCTTT.

This clone has only a few counts. The chain combines TRBV19 with TRBJ2-6; D gene uncertain. V lost 0 bases and J lost 0, with 3 bases in between. This CDR3 comprises 15 residues. Looked up from germline, CDR1 is LNHDA and CDR2 is SQIVND (reference sequence). DNA of the CDR3: TGTGCCAGTAGTATAGAGATCTCTGGGGCCAACGTCCTGACTTTC. Its protein is CASSIEISGANVLTF.

This chain connects TRBV21-1 to TRBJ1-1; the D call of TRBD1 is as the table states it, not checked on the DNA. TRBV21-1 is a known pseudogene. The CDR3 has 15 residues. CDR3: CASSNGACGNTEAFF. For the CDR3, the DNA is TGTGCCAGCAGCAATGGGGCCTGCGGAAACACTGAAGCTTTCTTT.

This clone was picked up a small number of times. The chain employs TRBV9 and TRBJ2-7; no firm D call. The CDR3 consists of 15 residues. V was shortened by 0 bases and J by 3 bases, with 13 bases between the two germline ends. CDR1 is SGDLS, CDR2 YYNGEE, per germline. CDR3 protein: CASSVDGRSFYEQYF. Written as DNA, the CDR3 is TGTGCCAGCAGCGTAGACGGGCGGTCCTTCTACGAGCAGTACTTC.

In DNA, the CDR3 is TGTGCCAGCAGTGCCCCCACAGGGGGCGGCACCGGGGAGCTGTTTTTT. It translates to CASSAPTGGGTGELFF. This chain links TRBV6-1 with TRBJ2-2; 9 bases are a match to TRBD1. The V gene end was trimmed by 4 bases and the J gene end by 4 bases; junction bases not matched to a gene: 7. Germline-derived CDR1 and CDR2 are MNHNS and SASEGT. The CDR3 is 16 amino acids.

The chain uses TRBV30 and TRBJ2-1, with 10 positions matching TRBD2. The CDR3 sequence is 15 residues long. V dropped 3 bases and J dropped 6; count of bases not matched to a gene: 8. The germline V gene has CDR1 GTSNPN and CDR2 SVGIG (reference sequence). The CDR3 DNA follows: TGTGCCTGGAGGCAAGGGGTAGCGGGAGGCAATGAGCAGTTCTTC. Translated: CAWRQGVAGGNEQFF.

In this sample, this clone turned up a few times. The V call is TRBV7-9, the J call TRBJ1-5, with D unclear. Trimming pared 1 base from V and 5 bases from J, leaving 3 bases between. The CDR3 runs to 12 residues. In germline, CDR1 is SEHNR, CDR2 FQNEAQ (reference sequence). This chain's CDR3 is CASSLGDQPQHF. DNA of the CDR3: TGTGCCAGCAGCTTAGGAGATCAGCCCCAGCATTTT.

The J gene is TRBJ1-3, the V gene TRBV28, with a possible D match to TRBD1 (6 bases). Germline V gene data show CDR1 as MDHEN and CDR2 as SYDVKM. The V gene lost 6 bases and the J gene lost 6 bases, with 9 bases spanning the gap. This CDR3 has 12 residues. CDR3 residues: CASRQGLNTIYF. The CDR3, as DNA: TGTGCCAGCAGACAGGGTTTAAACACCATATATTTT.

This rearrangement joins TRBV19 to TRBJ1-5, with 7 nucleotides matching TRBD1. The ends lost 1 base at V and 8 bases at J; junction bases unmatched: 8. Germline assignment: CDR1 LNHDA and CDR2 SQIVND (reference sequence). The CDR3 has 15 amino acids. This CDR3 reads CASSIALTGFEPQHF. CDR3 in DNA: TGTGCCAGTAGTATAGCCCTGACAGGGTTTGAGCCCCAGCATTTT.

As concerns this clone: The same CDR3 is also encoded by other DNA sequences in this sample. The chain employs TRBV5-1 and TRBJ1-1; D is unresolved. CDR1 and CDR2 from the germline V gene are SGHRS and YFSETQ. With 3 bases removed from V and 1 base from J, the gap between germline ends came to 13 bases. The CDR3 is 15 amino acids. The CDR3 here is CASSYGVSRNTEAFF. In DNA form, the CDR3 reads TGCGCCAGCAGCTATGGGGTCTCCCGGAACACTGAAGCTTTCTTT. The full variable domain, in which reference TRBV5-1 and TRBJ1-1 provide the parts outside the CDR3, is KAGVTQTPRYLIKTRGQQVTLSCSPISGHRSVSWYQQTPGQGLQFLFEYFSETQRNKGNFPGRFSGRQFSNSRSEMNVSTLELGDSALYLCASSYGVSRNTEAFFGQGTRLTVV.

The chain links TRBV5-4 to TRBJ2-1; 10 bases are shared with TRBD2. The germline V gene has CDR1 SGHNT and CDR2 YYREEE (reference sequence). Unmatched junction bases numbered 6, after V lost 5 bases and J lost 4 bases. CDR3 size: 15 residues. CDR3 DNA: TGTGCCAGCAGGGCAGGGACTAGCGTATACAATGAGCAGTTCTTC. As protein: CASRAGTSVYNEQFF.

The V call is TRBV6-5, the J call TRBJ2-2, with TRBD2 matching 9 bases. CDR3 length: 15 residues. Looked up from germline, CDR1 is MNHEY and CDR2 is SVGAGI. CDR3 DNA sequence: TGTGGGGTCAAATGGCGGGAGGGCCTCACCGGGGAGCTGTTTTTT. Encoded protein: CGVKWREGLTGELFF.

The chain employs TRBV11-3 and TRBJ2-1; TRBD2 is a possible D gene (5 bases). V was cut by 4 bases and J by 10 bases, with 14 bases left in between. The CDR3 runs to 13 residues. Germline-derived CDR1 and CDR2 are SGHNT and YENEEA. The CDR3 coding sequence is TGTGCCAGCAGCTACTCTAGCCCCATGGAGCAGTTCTTC. This translates into CASSYSSPMEQFF.

V usage is TRBV4-2 and J usage is TRBJ1-4; D unresolved. This CDR3 is 14 amino acids long. Germline V gene sequence: CDR1 LGHNA, CDR2 YNFKEQ. V shed 1 base and J shed 8 bases, with 11 bases lying between them. The CDR3 bases are TGTGCCAGCAGCCAAGGTAGGGTCGGCGAAAAACTGTTTTTT. It translates to CASSQGRVGEKLFF.

The V gene is TRBV10-3, the J gene TRBJ2-7; TRBD2 matches 15 bases. The V gene's germline CDR1 is ENHRY and CDR2 SYGVKD. V lost 10 bases to trimming and J lost 3 bases; unmatched junction nucleotides: 1. CDR3 length: 13 amino acids. This CDR3 reads CATGLAGGYEQYF. CDR3 nucleotides: TGTGCCACGGGACTAGCGGGAGGCTACGAGCAGTACTTC.

The J gene is TRBJ1-3, the V gene TRBV18; no clear D gene. The length of the CDR3 is 14 residues. V was trimmed by 2 bases and J by 2 bases, leaving 7 bases between them. The germline gives CDR1 KGHSH, CDR2 LQKENI. CDR3 sequence reads: CASSPGSTGNTIYF. The CDR3 DNA sequence: TGTGCCAGCTCACCAGGGAGTACTGGAAACACCATATATTTT.

The J gene is TRBJ2-2, the V gene TRBV6-5; 8 bases are shared with TRBD2. The germline gives CDR1 MNHEY, CDR2 SVGAGI. The CDR3 length is 16 residues. With V trimmed by 2 bases and J by 2 bases, 4 bases remained unmatched. CDR3 coding DNA: TGTGCCAGCAGTTACCGGCGGGAGGTTAACACCGGGGAGCTGTTTTTT. Amino acid sequence: CASSYRREVNTGELFF.